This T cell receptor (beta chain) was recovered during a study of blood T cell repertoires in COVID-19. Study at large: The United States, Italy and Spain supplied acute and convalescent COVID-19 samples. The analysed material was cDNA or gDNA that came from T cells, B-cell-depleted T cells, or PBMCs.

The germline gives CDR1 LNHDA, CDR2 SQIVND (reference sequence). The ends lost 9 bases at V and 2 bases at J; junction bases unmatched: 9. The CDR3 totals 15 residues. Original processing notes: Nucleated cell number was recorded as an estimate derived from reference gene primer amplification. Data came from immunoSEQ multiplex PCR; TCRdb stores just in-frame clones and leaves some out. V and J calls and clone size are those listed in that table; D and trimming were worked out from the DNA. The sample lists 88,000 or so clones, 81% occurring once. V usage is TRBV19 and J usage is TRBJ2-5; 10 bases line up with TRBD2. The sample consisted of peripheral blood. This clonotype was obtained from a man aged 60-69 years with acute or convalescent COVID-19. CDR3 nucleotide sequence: TGTGCCAGCACTCTTAGCGGGGGGCTGCAAGAGACCCAGTACTTC. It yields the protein CASTLSGGLQETQYF.